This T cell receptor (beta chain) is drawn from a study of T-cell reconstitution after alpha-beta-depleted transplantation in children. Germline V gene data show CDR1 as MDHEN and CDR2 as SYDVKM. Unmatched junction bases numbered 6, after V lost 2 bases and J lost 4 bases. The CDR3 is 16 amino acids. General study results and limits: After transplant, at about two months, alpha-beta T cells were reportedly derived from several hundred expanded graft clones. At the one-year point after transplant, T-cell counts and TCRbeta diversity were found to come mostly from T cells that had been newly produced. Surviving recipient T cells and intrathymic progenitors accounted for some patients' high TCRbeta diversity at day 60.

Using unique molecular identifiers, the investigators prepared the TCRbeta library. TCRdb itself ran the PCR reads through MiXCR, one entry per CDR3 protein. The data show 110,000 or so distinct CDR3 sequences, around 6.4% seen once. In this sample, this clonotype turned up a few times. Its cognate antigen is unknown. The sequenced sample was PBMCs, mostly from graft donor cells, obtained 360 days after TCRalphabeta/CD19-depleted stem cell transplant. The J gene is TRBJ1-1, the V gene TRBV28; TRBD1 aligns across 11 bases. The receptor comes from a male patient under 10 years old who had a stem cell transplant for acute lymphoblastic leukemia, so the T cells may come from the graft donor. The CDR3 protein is CASSLRGGTGGTEAFF. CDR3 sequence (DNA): TGTGCCAGCAGTTTACGGGGGGGGACAGGGGGCACTGAAGCTTTCTTT.